What follows are 2 T cell receptor beta chains derived from one specimen sequenced in a study of identifying expanded T cells in peripheral blood (dated by TCRdb to about 2019). Library method: the immunoSEQ multiplex PCR assay. TCRdb mirrors the immuneACCESS table, restricted to in-frame sequences. Some clones are absent from its copies; in checked studies, under half trace to an unresolved V gene, and the reason for the others is unknown. Recorded for this sample are about 130,000 clones; approximately 86% of them occurred a single time. The ten top clones hold 8.4% of the sample. The sequencing sample was made of blood. The receptors originated from a person aged 18 to 75 in good health.

The V call is TRBV27, the J call TRBJ2-7; 8 nucleotides align to TRBD1. Unmatched junction bases numbered 8, after V lost 5 bases and J lost 2 bases. The CDR3 consists of 15 residues. The germline gives CDR1 MNHEY, CDR2 SMNVEV (reference sequence). CDR3 sequence reads: CASSPGQGATYEQYF. CDR3 DNA sequence: TGTGCCAGCAGTCCTGGACAGGGAGCGACCTACGAGCAGTACTTC.

The gene calls are TRBV7-9 and TRBJ1-6; D possibly corresponds to TRBD1 (5 bases). Germline V gene sequence: CDR1 SEHNR, CDR2 FQNEAQ (reference sequence). With 4 bases removed from V and 5 bases from J, the gap between germline ends came to 15 bases. This CDR3 is built from 16 residues. Here the CDR3 reads CASSSPGTANNSPLHF. The CDR3 region has the DNA TGTGCCAGCAGCTCTCCCGGGACGGCTAATAATTCACCCCTCCACTTT.